This T cell receptor (beta chain) was sequenced in a study of response to subunit inactivated influenza vaccine. The CDR3 runs to 12 residues. Trimming took 6 bases from V and 7 from J, leaving 12 bases between them. TCRdb re-derived calls from the RT-PCR reads in MiXCR, one entry per CDR3 protein. The repertoire consists of around 530,000 distinct CDR3 sequences, with approximately 15% occurring once and the leading ten covering 3%. The sample here was CD4+ T cells sorted from PBMCs, taken around 25 months after vaccination. The clonotype originates from a man between 50 and 70 years old who received an inactivated influenza vaccine. The rearrangement uses TRBV12-3 or TRBV12-4 and TRBJ2-5; weak D call: TRBD2 (6 bases). Written as DNA, the CDR3 is TGTGCCAGCAGGGCCCCCGGGGGGACCCAGTACTTC. Translation: CASRAPGGTQYF.